The 26 T cell receptor beta chains given below trace back to one sample, sequenced in a study of blood T cell repertoires in COVID-19. Sequenced by immunoSEQ multiplex PCR; TCRdb stores in-frame clones only, minus some. This sample has under 250,000 clones, with approximately 88% found just once. Sequencing used PBMCs or T cells enriched from blood (not recorded which). The receptors here all came from a woman aged 40 to 55 who had been exposed to COVID-19.

The V and J genes are TRBV14 and TRBJ2-7; 8 nucleotides line up with TRBD1. Per germline, CDR1 SGHDN and CDR2 FVKESK. This CDR3 is built from 16 residues. J was trimmed by 6 bases and V by 4 bases; bases with no gene match: 14. This chain's CDR3 is CASSPERTGRGSEQYF. The CDR3, as DNA: TGTGCCAGCAGCCCAGAGAGGACAGGGCGAGGTAGCGAGCAGTACTTC.

This chain links TRBV5-1 with TRBJ1-2; no clear D gene. The length of the CDR3 is 11 residues. V lost 4 bases, J lost 7 bases, and 8 bases lay in between. The germline V gene has CDR1 SGHRS and CDR2 YFSETQ. In DNA form, the CDR3 reads TGCGCCAGCAGCGATCTCGGTGGCTACACCTTC. This gives the protein CASSDLGGYTF.

The rearrangement joins TRBV13 to TRBJ2-6; TRBD1 is a possible D gene (5 bases). The ends were cut back, 5 bases at V and 1 base at J, with 9 bases in the middle. This CDR3 contains 15 residues. Germline assignment: CDR1 PRHDT and CDR2 FYEKMQ (reference sequence). CDR3: CASSLAGSGANVLTF. CDR3 DNA sequence: TGTGCCAGCAGCCTCGCAGGGTCTGGGGCCAACGTCCTGACTTTC.

The J gene is TRBJ2-2, the V gene TRBV18; the D gene is possibly TRBD1 (6 bases). This CDR3 is built from 15 residues. Between the trimmed V and J ends, which lost 2 bases and 6 bases, there was a span of 13 bases. Germline assignment: CDR1 KGHSH and CDR2 LQKENI. The CDR3 nucleotides are TGTGCCAGCTCACCAAAATCAGGGGCGGCCGGGGAGCTGTTTTTT. Its protein product is CASSPKSGAAGELFF.

The genes are TRBV7-2 and TRBJ2-1; 8 bases line up with TRBD1. V was pared by 4 bases and J by 4 bases, with 6 bases of the junction left unmatched. Germline-derived CDR1 and CDR2 are SGHTA and FQGNSA. The CDR3 is 15 residues long. CDR3 amino acids: CASSSGGFSYNEQFF. The CDR3 nucleotides are TGTGCCAGCAGCTCAGGGGGCTTTTCGTACAATGAGCAGTTCTTC.

The J gene is TRBJ1-2, the V gene TRBV15, with D possibly TRBD1 on 5 matching bases. Germline CDR1 LNHNV, CDR2 YYDKDF (reference sequence). The CDR3 extends over 16 amino acids. The V and J ends lost 0 bases and 8 bases respectively, with 19 bases between them. The CDR3 sequence: CATSRDWGGLSGGYTF. Here the CDR3 DNA reads TGTGCCACCAGCAGAGATTGGGGCGGCCTATCGGGCGGCTACACCTTC.

The gene calls are TRBV28 and TRBJ2-1; TRBD1 matches 7 bases. J was trimmed by 7 bases and V by 6 bases; bases with no gene match: 6. Germline V gene data show CDR1 as MDHEN and CDR2 as SYDVKM. CDR3 length equals 13 residues. The CDR3 here is CASRSQGENEQFF. The DNA for the CDR3 is TGTGCCAGCAGGTCTCAGGGGGAAAATGAGCAGTTCTTC.

The chain combines TRBV29-1 with TRBJ1-4, with D maybe TRBD1 (6 bases). Between the trimmed V and J ends, which lost 0 bases and 10 bases, there was a span of 18 bases. This CDR3 contains 15 residues. CDR1 SQVTM and CDR2 ANQGSEA come from the germline V gene. CDR3 sequence: CSVEDQRSLRGKLFF. The CDR3 DNA sequence: TGCAGCGTTGAAGATCAAAGGAGCCTCAGGGGAAAACTGTTTTTT.

The V and J genes are TRBV6-1 and TRBJ2-2; D is ambiguous. Germline V gene sequence: CDR1 MNHNS, CDR2 SASEGT. The CDR3 runs 15 residues. The V end was cut by 3 bases, the J end by 7 bases, with 15 bases between. CDR3 sequence reads: CASSDKRFFYGELFF. CDR3 nucleotide sequence: TGTGCCAGCAGTGATAAACGCTTCTTCTACGGGGAGCTGTTTTTT.

This CDR3 reads CASGQGGSNYGYTF. As DNA, the CDR3 is TGTGCCAGTGGACAGGGGGGCTCAAACTATGGCTACACCTTC. The V call is TRBV9, the J call TRBJ1-2; 10 bases line up with TRBD1. Germline-derived CDR1 and CDR2 are SGDLS and YYNGEE. This CDR3 comprises 14 residues. Trimming at V came to 8 bases and at J to 2 bases, leaving 6 bases not matched to a gene. The full variable domain, completed using reference TRBV9 and TRBJ1-2, is DSGVTQTPKHLITATGQRVTLRCSPRSGDLSVYWYQQSLDQGLQFLIQYYNGEERAKGNILERFSAQQFPDLHSELNLSSLELGDSALYFCASGQGGSNYGYTFGSGTRLTVV.

V usage is TRBV6-1 and J usage is TRBJ1-3; perhaps TRBD1 as D (6 bases). This CDR3 spans 20 amino acids. The ends were cut back, 0 bases at V and 2 bases at J, with 23 bases in the middle. In germline, CDR1 is MNHNS, CDR2 SASEGT. The CDR3 loop reads CASSEAPRGAIGGTGNTIYF. Written as DNA, the CDR3 is TGTGCCAGCAGTGAAGCCCCCCGGGGGGCGATTGGGGGTACTGGAAACACCATATATTTT.

V usage is TRBV24-1 and J usage is TRBJ2-2; 10 bases are shared with TRBD1. This CDR3 region has 15 residues. CDR1 and CDR2 from the germline V gene are KGHDR and SFDVKD. Germline trimming cut 6 bases from V and 5 bases from J; bases unmatched to any gene: 5. CDR3 sequence (DNA): TGTGCCACCAGTCCGGGACAGGGGCGAACCGGGGAGCTGTTTTTT. Its translation: CATSPGQGRTGELFF.

The chain's CDR3 is CASSQEGGTNTEAFF. The CDR3 bases are TGTGCCAGCAGCCAAGAGGGGGGGACGAACACTGAAGCTTTCTTT. The chain joins TRBV4-2 to TRBJ1-1; maybe TRBD1 (5 bases). The V gene lost 0 bases and the J gene lost 1 base, with 9 bases spanning the gap. The CDR3 is made up of 15 amino acids. Germline V gene lookup returns CDR1 LGHNA and CDR2 YNFKEQ.

The chain uses TRBV27 and TRBJ2-3, with 8 bases fitting TRBD2. Germline-derived CDR1 and CDR2 are MNHEY and SMNVEV (reference sequence). Losses at the gene ends were 0 bases for V and 6 bases for J; bases not matched to a gene: 20. The CDR3 spans 20 residues. The CDR3 nucleotides are TGTGCCAGCAGTTTATCGGTAACGGGGGTGGCGGGAGGTCCCCGGGATACGCAGTATTTT. Translated: CASSLSVTGVAGGPRDTQYF.

The gene calls are TRBV29-1 and TRBJ2-1; no definite D call. Trimming took 7 bases from V and 3 from J, leaving 16 bases between them. Per the germline V gene, CDR1 is SQVTM and CDR2 is ANQGSEA. The CDR3 is 14 residues long. The CDR3 DNA reads as TGCAGCGCCGAGGCCCCTGATGGCTACAATGAGCAGTTCTTC. It is translated as CSAEAPDGYNEQFF.

The V gene is TRBV24-1, the J gene TRBJ1-5, with TRBD1 matching 11 bases. Germline V CDR1 and CDR2: KGHDR, SFDVKD. The CDR3 runs to 13 residues. Trimming took 8 bases from V and 7 from J; bases not matched to a gene: 3. The chain's CDR3 is CATKGTGGQPQHF. CDR3 in DNA: TGTGCCACCAAAGGGACAGGGGGACAGCCCCAGCATTTT.

The V gene is TRBV19, the J gene TRBJ1-1; D is uncertain. In germline, CDR1 is LNHDA, CDR2 SQIVND (reference sequence). Between the trimmed V and J ends, which lost 3 bases and 1 base, there was a span of 6 bases. The length of the CDR3 is 13 residues. CDR3 protein: CASSIPGNTEAFF. The CDR3 region has the DNA TGTGCCAGTAGTATTCCAGGGAACACTGAAGCTTTCTTT. Using reference TRBV19 and TRBJ1-1 for the parts outside the CDR3, the full variable domain is DGGITQSPKYLFRKEGQNVTLSCEQNLNHDAMYWYRQDPGQGLRLIYYSQIVNDFQKGDIAEGYSVSREKKESFPLTVTSAQKNPTAFYLCASSIPGNTEAFFGQGTRLTVV.

V is TRBV4-3 and J is TRBJ1-5; 9 bases align to TRBD1. The V and J ends lost 0 bases and 4 bases, in that order; junction bases with no gene match: 4. The germline CDR1 and CDR2 sequences are LGHNA and YSLEER. This CDR3 has 16 residues. Here the CDR3 reads CASSQDQGTGNQPQHF. CDR3 DNA sequence: TGCGCCAGCAGCCAAGATCAAGGGACAGGGAATCAGCCCCAGCATTTT.

The chain carries TRBV28 and TRBJ2-5; the match to TRBD1 covers 7 bases. The germline V gene encodes CDR1 MDHEN and CDR2 SYDVKM. With V trimmed by 1 base and J by 1 base, 3 bases remained unmatched. This CDR3 is built from 15 residues. The DNA for the CDR3 is TGTGCCAGCAGTTTATCGGGGACAGCCCAAGAGACCCAGTACTTC. This codes for CASSLSGTAQETQYF.

On this clone: One junction end disagrees with the germline gene, perhaps due to a read error. The V call is TRBV5-1, the J call TRBJ1-1, with a tentative D call TRBD1 (6 bases). Germline V gene sequence: CDR1 SGHRS, CDR2 YFSETQ. The CDR3 consists of 15 residues. The CDR3 DNA sequence: TGTGCCAGCAGCTTTTACGGGACATACAACACTGAAGCTTTCTTT. Translating it yields CASSFYGTYNTEAFF.

The rearrangement links TRBV4-2 to TRBJ2-1, with D possibly matching TRBD2 (6 bases). The CDR3 consists of 17 residues. The germline V gene encodes CDR1 LGHNA and CDR2 YNFKEQ. Trimming removed 1 base from V and 7 bases from J, with 20 bases in between. CDR3 sequence (DNA): TGTGCCAGCAGCCAAGGGGGTCTTAGCGGCAACCCAAATGAGCAGTTCTTC. This translates into CASSQGGLSGNPNEQFF.

The genes are TRBV10-3 and TRBJ2-5; TRBD1 aligns across 9 bases. Germline loops: CDR1 ENHRY, CDR2 SYGVKD. Unmatched junction bases numbered 0, after V lost 6 bases and J lost 1 base. CDR3 size: 13 residues. Here the CDR3 reads CAIRGQGQETQYF. The CDR3 nucleotides are TGTGCCATCAGGGGACAGGGCCAAGAGACCCAGTACTTC.

V and J are TRBV28 and TRBJ1-5; D remains unclear. This CDR3 has 15 amino acids. Germline V gene data show CDR1 as MDHEN and CDR2 as SYDVKM. Trimming cost V 5 bases and J 6 bases, with 17 bases left between them. The CDR3 sequence: CASSIPGLRGQPQHF. In DNA form, the CDR3 reads TGTGCCAGCAGTATCCCGGGGTTACGGGGTCAGCCCCAGCATTTT. Filled out from reference TRBV28 and TRBJ1-5, the complete variable domain reads DVKVTQSSRYLVKRTGEKVFLECVQDMDHENMFWYRQDPGLGLRLIYFSYDVKMKEKGDIPEGYSVSREKKERFSLILESASTNQTSMYLCASSIPGLRGQPQHFGDGTRLSIL.

The gene calls are TRBV7-8 and TRBJ2-1; 7 bases line up with TRBD1. V trimming: 5 bases; J trimming: 3 bases; junction bases outside the gene matches: 7. Germline V gene sequence: CDR1 SGHVS, CDR2 FQNEAQ. This CDR3 has 15 residues. CDR3 residues: CASSTTGAFYNEQFF. The CDR3, as DNA: TGTGCCAGCAGCACAACAGGGGCGTTCTACAATGAGCAGTTCTTC.

This clone was observed a single time. The chain carries TRBV18 and TRBJ2-7; TRBD2 is a possible D gene (6 bases). Germline V gene data show CDR1 as KGHSH and CDR2 as LQKENI. The length of the CDR3 is 14 residues. V dropped 3 bases and J dropped 2 bases, with 11 bases sitting between them. DNA for the CDR3: TGTGCCAGCTCACCGCGGGGAAGAGCCTACGAGCAGTACGTC. Amino acid sequence: CASSPRGRAYEQYV.

This chain uses TRBV5-1 with TRBJ2-2; no clear D. This CDR3 contains 14 residues. Germline V gives CDR1 SGHRS, CDR2 YFSETQ. Trimming stripped 5 bases from V and 1 base from J, with 9 bases between. The CDR3 loop is CASRGAENTGELFF. DNA of the CDR3: TGCGCCAGCAGGGGCGCAGAGAACACCGGGGAGCTGTTTTTT.